This T cell receptor beta chain was captured by sequencing in a study of cytomegalovirus exposure and HLA in healthy donors. Study observations and caveats: The study listed roughly 160 cytomegalovirus-associated TCR beta chains. Accurate predictions that matched the HLA-A and HLA-B alleles of most subjects were reportedly made from TCR beta sequences. CMV serostatus alone was available as immune exposure information. A missense DCLRE1C variant was associated with V- and J-gene trimming of TCR beta chains in a later analysis, and an independent cohort replicated the association.

With regard to this clone: What it binds is unknown. At one end, the junction sequence differs from germline, possibly due to a read error.

Germline CDR1 is SGHTA and CDR2 is FQGNSA. This CDR3 has 11 amino acids. With 60 Vbeta and 13 Jbeta primers, the PCR was carried out. Repertoires were generated with immunoSEQ multiplex PCR, while TCRdb's copy carries only in-frame clones and drops some. The table has 85,000 to 130,000 clones, more than 75% seen once; the top ten hold roughly 1.7%. Sequencing input: PBMCs. This chain links TRBV7-2 with TRBJ2-5; no firm D call. This TCR derives from a woman aged 40 to 50 in good health and CMV-seronegative. The CDR3 DNA sequence: TGTGCCAGCAGCCCCCAAGAGGCCCAGTACTTC. Translating it yields CASSPQEAQYF. The full variable domain, in which reference TRBV7-2 and TRBJ2-5 provide the parts outside the CDR3, is GAGVSQSPSNKVTEKGKDVELRCDPISGHTALYWYRQSLGQGLEFLIYFQGNSAPDKSGLPSDRFSAERTGGSVSTLTIQRTQQEDSAVYLCASSPQEAQYFGPGTRLLVL.